This T cell receptor (beta chain) originates from a study of OX40 agonist ivuxolimab in advanced cancers. With respect to the entire study: The costimulatory receptor OX40 (CD134) was targeted by ivuxolimab, a fully human IgG2 agonistic monoclonal antibody. Partial responses occurred in three dose-escalation patients, of whom one had hepatocellular carcinoma and two had cutaneous melanoma. The paper covers the monotherapy dose-escalation part of the phase I ivuxolimab trial, which included N ≈ 54 patients. The purpose of peripheral TCRbeta sequencing was to test whether ivuxolimab changed TCR sequence diversity and led to clonal T-cell expansion. Of the roughly 51 patients in dose escalation, about 20 had hepatocellular carcinoma, about 15 had melanoma, 9 had renal cell carcinoma and 9 had head and neck cancer. The dose-escalation cohort was around 83% male with a mean age of about 58 years, ranging from roughly 20 to 80. Patients were allowed to have had prior anti-PD-1, anti-PD-L1 or anti-CTLA-4 therapy, and approximately 41% of the dose-escalation patients had previously received checkpoint inhibitors. Intravenous ivuxolimab was administered to patients every 2 weeks at six dose levels: 0.01, 0.1, 0.3, 1.5, 3 and 10 mg/kg. Here is what the overall study found, with its caveats: At doses of 0.1 to 3.0 mg/kg, clonal expansion of both CD4+ and CD8+ blood T cells was observed from baseline to week 6. In the 0.1-3.0 mg/kg groups, partial responders had among the lowest normalized peripheral clonal expansion, particularly in CD8+ T cells. Antigen specificity was not determined for the clonally expanded peripheral T cells. Low levels of normalized T-cell clonal expansion were also shown by some nonresponding patients. After ivuxolimab, more expanded clones were found on average in CD8+ T cells than in CD4+ T cells.

Patients with a history of autoimmune disease or receiving systemic immunosuppression were excluded from the trial. Peripheral blood for TCR sequencing was collected from all dose cohorts at baseline, on cycle 4 day 1, and on cycle 7 day 1. The samples were drawn from a first-in-human, open-label, multicenter phase I dose-escalation trial of ivuxolimab. Adults with locally advanced or metastatic melanoma, renal cell carcinoma, hepatocellular carcinoma or head and neck squamous cell carcinoma were enrolled in the trial. Before TCR sequencing, CD4+ and CD8+ T cells were separately sorted from peripheral blood. As regards this clone: This clone's antigen is unknown. No base qualities exist here, and no much larger clone lies one base off it.

The CDR3 runs 15 residues from the cysteine to the phenylalanine. CDR3 DNA only is kept here, 45 bases in frame from base 1. From the germline V gene, CDR1 is SGHVS and CDR2 is FQNEAQ. Clipping removes 5 bases from V and 7 bases from J, with 13 as the unmatched junction base count. For sequencing of the TCRbeta CDR3 region, genomic DNA was extracted from the sorted cells. The immunoSEQ Assay was used for sequencing of TCRbeta CDR3 regions. Not all clones reach the TCRdb copy of this immuneACCESS table, which keeps in-frame sequences only. Checked studies attribute under half of the gap to unresolved V genes and leave the rest unexplained. This sample gives fewer than 90,000 clones in total; 85% of them show up just once. Clones ranked in the top ten supply less than 4% of the sample.

In this chain, TRBV7-8 is recombined with TRBJ1-2; 7 bases in between match TRBD1. This clonotype was sampled from an adult with an advanced solid tumor such as melanoma, head and neck, liver or kidney cancer. Here the sequenced sample was CD4+ or CD8+ T cells sorted from blood, taken in a trial of the OX40 agonist ivuxolimab. The nucleotides are TGTGCCAGCAGCCCGATGGGACAGCTAACGACTGGCTACACCTTC. Translated, this gives CASSPMGQLTTGYTF.